The T cell receptor (beta chain) described here comes from a study of blood T cell repertoires in COVID-19 (TCRdb year 2020). General notes on the study: The collaborator samples originated in the United States, Italy and Spain and spanned the acute and convalescent phases of COVID-19. Deeply sampled blood TCRbeta repertoires from subjects exposed to, actively infected with, or recovered from COVID-19 were included in the dataset. Where HLA class I and class II types were available, the types were taken from metadata supplied by the sample provider, not from assay-based typing. The sample metadata nearly always contained a de-identified subject ID, COVID-19 status, age in years and sex. The samples were drawn from the first 160 participants of the ongoing ImmuneRACE study and from 1,254 subjects provided by 6 global collaborators. The material from the prospective study consisted of cDNA or gDNA derived from T cells, B-cell-depleted T cells, or PBMCs. The repertoires were released in a freely available public database intended as a resource for research on the immune response to SARS-CoV-2.

Collaborating institutions collected whole blood in K2EDTA tubes following their own protocols. For TCRbeta analysis, collaborators shipped samples as frozen whole blood, isolated PBMCs, or DNA extracted from either of those sample types. TCRbeta CDR3 regions were amplified from genomic DNA by means of the immunoSEQ Assay, a bias-controlled multiplex PCR. As for the original processing: The number of nucleated cells in each sample was estimated by amplification of reference gene primers within the assay. To quantify the absolute abundance of each unique TCRbeta CDR3 rearrangement, sequence reads were collapsed and filtered. For each sample, productive Simpson clonality was calculated by taking the square root of Simpson's diversity index across productive rearrangements. Imported from immuneACCESS, the table was reduced by TCRdb to in-frame sequences with V and J called. These copies leave out some clones; in studies compared against another copy, an unresolved V gene accounts for under half, and the cause of the remainder is not known. V and J calls plus clone size are reproduced from that table; the DNA served to infer D and trimming. Recorded for this sample are some 150,000 clones; 75% to 85% of them occurred a single time. Clones ranked in the top ten supply 10% to 15% of the sample.

Trimming takes 4 bases from V and 10 bases from J, and the germline ends sit 10 bases apart. The CDR3 holds 11 amino acids from the cysteine to the phenylalanine. Left in the record is the CDR3 DNA by itself, 33 bases read in frame from the first base. Looking up the germline V gene yields CDR1 SGHTA and CDR2 FQGNSA. Regarding this clone: This clone's antigen is unknown. The record has no base qualities; no much larger clone is one base away.

Results and caveats for the whole study, not just this receptor: The amount of clinical and demographic metadata varied by source and participant and was provided uncurated.

This receptor chain uses TRBV7-2 and TRBJ1-1; the D segment could be TRBD1, given 6 matching bases. The source is a man aged 55-75 years with active or convalescent COVID-19. Source material: peripheral blood. At the DNA level, the sequence is TGTGCCAGCAGCTATGCGGGGGCAGCTTTCTTT. Translated, this is CASSYAGAAFF.